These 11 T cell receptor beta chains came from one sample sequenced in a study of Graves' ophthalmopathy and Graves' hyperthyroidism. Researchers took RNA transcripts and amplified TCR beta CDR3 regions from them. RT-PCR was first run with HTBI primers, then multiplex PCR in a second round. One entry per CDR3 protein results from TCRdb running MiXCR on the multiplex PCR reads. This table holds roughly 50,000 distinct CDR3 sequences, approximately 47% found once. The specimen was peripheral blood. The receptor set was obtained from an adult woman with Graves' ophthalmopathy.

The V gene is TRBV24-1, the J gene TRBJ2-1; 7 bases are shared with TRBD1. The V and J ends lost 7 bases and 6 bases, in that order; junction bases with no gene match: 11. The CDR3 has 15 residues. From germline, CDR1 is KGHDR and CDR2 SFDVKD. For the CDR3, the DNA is TGTGCCACCAGATCCGACAGGGCATTGGGCAATGAGCAGTTCTTC. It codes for CATRSDRALGNEQFF.

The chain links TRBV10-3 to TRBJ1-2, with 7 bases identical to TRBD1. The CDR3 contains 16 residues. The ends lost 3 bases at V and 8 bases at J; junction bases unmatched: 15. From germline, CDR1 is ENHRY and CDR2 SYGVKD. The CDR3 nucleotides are TGTGCCATCAGTGAATGGGCAGGGGGGACTCTCATCGGCTACACCTTC. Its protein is CAISEWAGGTLIGYTF.

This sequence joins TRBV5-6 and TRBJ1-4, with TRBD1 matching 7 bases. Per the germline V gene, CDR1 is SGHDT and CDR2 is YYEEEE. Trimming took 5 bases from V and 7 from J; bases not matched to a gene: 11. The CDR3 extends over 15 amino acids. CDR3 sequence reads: CASSRLLGQPEKLFF. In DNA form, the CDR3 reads TGTGCCAGCAGTCGCTTATTGGGACAGCCTGAAAAACTGTTTTTT.

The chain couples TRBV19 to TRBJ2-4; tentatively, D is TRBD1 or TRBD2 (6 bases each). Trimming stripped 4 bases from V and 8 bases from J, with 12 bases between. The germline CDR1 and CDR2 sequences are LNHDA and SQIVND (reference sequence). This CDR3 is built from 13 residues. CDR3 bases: TGTGCCAGTAGTACCGGGGGCTTTGACATTCAGTACTTC. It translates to CASSTGGFDIQYF. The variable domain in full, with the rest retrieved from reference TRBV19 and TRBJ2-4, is DGGITQSPKYLFRKEGQNVTLSCEQNLNHDAMYWYRQDPGQGLRLIYYSQIVNDFQKGDIAEGYSVSREKKESFPLTVTSAQKNPTAFYLCASSTGGFDIQYFGAGTRLSVL.

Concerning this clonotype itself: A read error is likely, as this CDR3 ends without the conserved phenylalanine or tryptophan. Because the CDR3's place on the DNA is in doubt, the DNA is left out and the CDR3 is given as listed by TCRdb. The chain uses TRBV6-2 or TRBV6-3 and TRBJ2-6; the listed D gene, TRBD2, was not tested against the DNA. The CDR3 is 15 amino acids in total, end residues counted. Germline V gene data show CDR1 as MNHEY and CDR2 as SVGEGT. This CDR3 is CATQLEGSGANVRTC.

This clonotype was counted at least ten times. DNA of the CDR3: TGTGCCAGTAGTACATACCGGGACGGCCCCTCTGGGGCCAACGTCCTGACTTTC. Protein product: CASSTYRDGPSGANVLTF. The chain carries TRBV19 and TRBJ2-6; D possibly uses TRBD1 or TRBD2 (5 bases each). V was cut by 4 bases and J by 0 bases, with 16 bases left in between. CDR3 length: 18 amino acids. Germline lookup yields CDR1 LNHDA and CDR2 SQIVND (reference sequence).

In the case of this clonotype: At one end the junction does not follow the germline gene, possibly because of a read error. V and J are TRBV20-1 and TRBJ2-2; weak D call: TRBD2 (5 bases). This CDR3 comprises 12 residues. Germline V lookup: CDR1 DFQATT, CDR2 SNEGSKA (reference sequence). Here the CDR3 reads CSAQRAAGELSF. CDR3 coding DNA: TGCAGTGCCCAGAGGGCTGCCGGGGAGTTGTCTTTT.

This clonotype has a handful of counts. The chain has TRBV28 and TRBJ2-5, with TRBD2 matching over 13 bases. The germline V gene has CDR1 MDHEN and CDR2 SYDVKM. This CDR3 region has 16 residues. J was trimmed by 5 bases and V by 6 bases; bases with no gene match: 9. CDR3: CASRKYWTSGSETQYF. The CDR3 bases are TGTGCCAGCAGGAAATATTGGACTAGCGGGAGTGAGACCCAGTACTTC. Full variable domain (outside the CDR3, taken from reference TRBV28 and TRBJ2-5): DVKVTQSSRYLVKRTGEKVFLECVQDMDHENMFWYRQDPGLGLRLIYFSYDVKMKEKGDIPEGYSVSREKKERFSLILESASTNQTSMYLCASRKYWTSGSETQYFGPGTRLLVL.

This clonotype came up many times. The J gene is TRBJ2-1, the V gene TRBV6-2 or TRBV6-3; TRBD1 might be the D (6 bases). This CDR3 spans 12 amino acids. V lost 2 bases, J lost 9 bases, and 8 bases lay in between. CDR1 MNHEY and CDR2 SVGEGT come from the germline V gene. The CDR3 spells CASSYLQGEQFF. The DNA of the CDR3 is TGTGCCAGCAGTTACCTACAGGGTGAGCAGTTCTTC.

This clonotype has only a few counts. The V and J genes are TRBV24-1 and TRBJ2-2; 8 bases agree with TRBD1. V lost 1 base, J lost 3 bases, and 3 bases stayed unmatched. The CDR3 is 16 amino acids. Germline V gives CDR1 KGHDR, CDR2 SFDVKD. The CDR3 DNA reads TGTGCCACCAGTGATTTCCCCAGGGGGCACACCGGGGAGCTGTTTTTT. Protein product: CATSDFPRGHTGELFF.

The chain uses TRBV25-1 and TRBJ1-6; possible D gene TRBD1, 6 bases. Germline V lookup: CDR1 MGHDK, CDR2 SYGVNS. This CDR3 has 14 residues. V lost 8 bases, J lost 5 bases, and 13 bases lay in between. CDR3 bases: TGTGCCAGCCAACAGGGTTCCCATAATTCACCCCTCCACTTT. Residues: CASQQGSHNSPLHF. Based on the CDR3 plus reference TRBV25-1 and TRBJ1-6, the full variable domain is EADIYQTPRYLVIGTGKKITLECSQTMGHDKMYWYQQDPGMELHLIHYSYGVNSTEKGDLSSESTVSRIRTEHFPLTLESARPSHTSQYLCASQQGSHNSPLHFGNGTRLTVT.